These 7 T cell receptor beta chains were sequenced from one sample in a study of blood T cell repertoires in COVID-19. Produced via immunoSEQ multiplex PCR; TCRdb's table is partial and in-frame only. The sample holds fewer than 250,000 clones, about 76% seen once. Input material: PBMCs or T cells enriched from blood (not recorded which). Receptors originate from a woman between 50 and 59 years old with acute COVID-19.

There are a few counts of this clone. The J gene is TRBJ2-3, the V gene TRBV11-2, with 11 nucleotides matching TRBD2. Trimming removed 0 bases from V and 4 bases from J; junction bases left unmatched: 9. CDR3 length: 18 residues. CDR1 and CDR2 from the germline V gene are SGHAT and FQNNGV. Here the CDR3 DNA reads TGTGCCAGCAGCTTAGATCCCCCTAGCGGGGGGTGGGCAGATACGCAGTATTTT. This sequence encodes CASSLDPPSGGWADTQYF.

The gene calls are TRBV2 and TRBJ2-2; 9 nucleotides line up with TRBD1. Losses at the gene ends were 9 bases for V and 2 bases for J; bases not matched to a gene: 7. This CDR3 is 15 amino acids long. Germline CDR1 is SNHLY and CDR2 is FYNNEI. The CDR3 loop is CARSGTGINTGELFF. The CDR3 nucleotides read TGTGCCAGGTCGGGGACAGGGATTAACACCGGGGAGCTGTTTTTT.

This clone was counted ten times or more. V gene TRBV27 combines with J gene TRBJ1-5; 7 nucleotides match TRBD1. This CDR3 contains 17 residues. The trim removed 3 bases at V and 3 bases at J, leaving 11 bases unmatched. The germline V gene has CDR1 MNHEY and CDR2 SMNVEV (reference sequence). In nucleotides, the CDR3 is TGTGCCAGCAGTTTCCGGGGACAGACTATCACCAATCAGCCCCAGCATTTT. Translation gives CASSFRGQTITNQPQHF.

The chain is built from TRBV2 and TRBJ2-1; D unresolved. With 6 bases removed from V and 0 bases from J, the gap between germline ends came to 12 bases. CDR3 size: 15 residues. The germline gives CDR1 SNHLY, CDR2 FYNNEI. CDR3 sequence reads: CASSAEELSYNEQFF. In DNA form, the CDR3 reads TGTGCCAGCAGCGCCGAGGAACTCTCCTACAATGAGCAGTTCTTC.

The rearrangement links TRBV11-3 to TRBJ2-6; D might be TRBD1 (6 bases). With 2 bases removed from V and 2 bases from J, the gap between germline ends came to 13 bases. Germline V gene sequence: CDR1 SGHNT, CDR2 YENEEA. The CDR3 has 17 residues. The CDR3 region has the DNA TGTGCCAGCAGCTTATTACAGGGCGGTGCTGGGGCCAACGTCCTGACTTTC. It translates to CASSLLQGGAGANVLTF.

The J gene is TRBJ2-2, the V gene TRBV11-2; D perhaps matches TRBD1 (5 bases). V lost 5 bases and J 3 bases, leaving 7 bases between the germline ends. The CDR3 spans 13 residues. Germline CDR1 reads SGHAT; CDR2 reads FQNNGV. The CDR3 loop is CASSQGDTGELFF. The CDR3 DNA follows: TGTGCCAGCAGCCAAGGGGACACCGGGGAGCTGTTTTTT.

The CDR3 DNA follows: TGTGCCATCAGTGAGTCGACAAACTATGGCTACACCTTC. Residues: CAISESTNYGYTF. The gene calls are TRBV10-3 and TRBJ1-2; D gene uncertain. Germline CDR1 is ENHRY and CDR2 is SYGVKD. V was trimmed by 0 bases and J by 2 bases, leaving 4 bases between them. The CDR3 is 13 amino acids.